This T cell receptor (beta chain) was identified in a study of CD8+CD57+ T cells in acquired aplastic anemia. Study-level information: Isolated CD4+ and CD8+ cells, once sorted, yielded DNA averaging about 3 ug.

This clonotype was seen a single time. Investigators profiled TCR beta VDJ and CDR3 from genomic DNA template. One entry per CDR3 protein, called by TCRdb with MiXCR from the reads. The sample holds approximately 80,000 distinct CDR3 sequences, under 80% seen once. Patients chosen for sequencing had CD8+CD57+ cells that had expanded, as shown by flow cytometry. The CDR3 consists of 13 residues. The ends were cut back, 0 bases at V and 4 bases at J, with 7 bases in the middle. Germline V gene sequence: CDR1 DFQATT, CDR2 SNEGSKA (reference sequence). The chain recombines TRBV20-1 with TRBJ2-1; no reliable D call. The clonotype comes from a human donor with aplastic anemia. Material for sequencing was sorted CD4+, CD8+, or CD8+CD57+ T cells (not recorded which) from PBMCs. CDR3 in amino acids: CSARDRPYNEQFF. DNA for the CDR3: TGCAGTGCTAGAGATAGGCCTTACAATGAGCAGTTCTTC.